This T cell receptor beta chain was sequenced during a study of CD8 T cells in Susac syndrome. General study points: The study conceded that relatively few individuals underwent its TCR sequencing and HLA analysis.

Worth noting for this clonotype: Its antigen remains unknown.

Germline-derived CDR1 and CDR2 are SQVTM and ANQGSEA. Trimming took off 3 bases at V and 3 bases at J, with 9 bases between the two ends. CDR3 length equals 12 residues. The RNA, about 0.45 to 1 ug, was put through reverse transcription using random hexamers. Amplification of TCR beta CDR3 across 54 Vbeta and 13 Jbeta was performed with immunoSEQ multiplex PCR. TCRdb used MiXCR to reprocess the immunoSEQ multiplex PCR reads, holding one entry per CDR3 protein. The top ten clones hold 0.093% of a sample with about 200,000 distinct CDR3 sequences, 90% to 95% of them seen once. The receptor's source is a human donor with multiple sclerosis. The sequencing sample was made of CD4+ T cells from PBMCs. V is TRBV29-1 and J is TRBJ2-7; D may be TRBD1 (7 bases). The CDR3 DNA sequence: TGCAGCGTTGAGCGGGACAGCTACGAGCAGTACTTC. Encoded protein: CSVERDSYEQYF.